There are a few counts of the clone carrying this T cell receptor beta chain. The data originate from a study of blood T cells in healthy people across ages. With 3 bases clipped from V and 4 bases from J, the junction kept 7 bases outside the gene matches. CDR3 length: 16 residues. CDR1 and CDR2 (germline): SGDLS, YYNGEE. PCR was performed a second time for roughly 6 to 12 cycles using a sample-barcoded 5' primer and a J-beta primer mix. The authors tagged each cDNA molecule using a template-switch adaptor with 12 random nucleotides. TCRdb called the 5' RACE reads again in MiXCR, with one record for every CDR3 protein. The data hold more than 1 million distinct CDR3 sequences, with more than 35% observed a single time.

The TCR was taken from a woman aged 55 to 70 in good health. Sequencing used blood. The V call is TRBV9, the J call TRBJ2-1, with 10 bases matching TRBD2. The CDR3 coding sequence is TGTGCCAGCAGCGCACTTAGCGGGAGGTCTTACAATGAGCAGTTCTTC. Translation: CASSALSGRSYNEQFF.